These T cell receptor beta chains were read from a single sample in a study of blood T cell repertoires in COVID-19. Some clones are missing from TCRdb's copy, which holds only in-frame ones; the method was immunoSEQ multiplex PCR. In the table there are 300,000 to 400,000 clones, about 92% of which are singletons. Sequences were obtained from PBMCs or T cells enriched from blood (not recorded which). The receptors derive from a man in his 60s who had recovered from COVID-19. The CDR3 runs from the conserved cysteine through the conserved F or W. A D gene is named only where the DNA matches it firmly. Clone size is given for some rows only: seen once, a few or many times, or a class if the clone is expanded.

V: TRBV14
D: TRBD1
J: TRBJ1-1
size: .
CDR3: CASSRNQGVSTEAFF
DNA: TGTGCCAGCAGCCGGAACCAGGGGGTTAGCACTGAAGCTTTCTTT

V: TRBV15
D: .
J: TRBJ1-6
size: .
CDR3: CATSRLSSYNSPLHF
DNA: TGTGCCACCAGCAGGCTTAGCTCCTATAATTCACCCCTCCACTTT

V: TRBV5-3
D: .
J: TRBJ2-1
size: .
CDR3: CARKPSRNNEQFF
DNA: TGTGCCAGAAAGCCCTCTAGAAACAATGAGCAGTTCTTC

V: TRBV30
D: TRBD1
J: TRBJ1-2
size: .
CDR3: CAWSPRDRVLGGYGYTF
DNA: TGTGCCTGGAGTCCCCGGGACAGGGTATTAGGTGGCTATGGCTACACCTTC

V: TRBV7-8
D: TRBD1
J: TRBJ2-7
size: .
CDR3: CASLWGRGQGAGEQYF
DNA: TGTGCCAGCTTATGGGGTAGAGGACAGGGGGCTGGCGAGCAGTACTTC

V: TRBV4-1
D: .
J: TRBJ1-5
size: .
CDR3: CASWGGERNQPQHF
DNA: TGCGCCAGCTGGGGGGGGGAACGCAATCAGCCCCAGCATTTT

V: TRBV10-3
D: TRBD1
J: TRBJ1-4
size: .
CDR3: CAISESFWGTATNEKLFF
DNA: TGTGCCATCAGTGAGTCATTCTGGGGGACAGCAACTAATGAAAAACTGTTTTTT

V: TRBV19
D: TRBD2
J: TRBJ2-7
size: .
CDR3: CASSILAGGPLEQYF
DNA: TGTGCCAGTAGTATCCTAGCGGGAGGGCCTTTGGAGCAGTACTTC

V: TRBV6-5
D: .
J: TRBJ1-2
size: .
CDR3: CASSYSTGNYGYTF
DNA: TGTGCCAGCAGTTACTCGACCGGGAACTATGGCTACACCTTC

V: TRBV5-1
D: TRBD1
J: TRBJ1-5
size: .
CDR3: CASSLTGSSNQPQHF
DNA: TGCGCCAGCAGCCTGACAGGGTCTAGCAATCAGCCCCAGCATTTT

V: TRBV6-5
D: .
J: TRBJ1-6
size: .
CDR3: CASSSGVPYSPLHF
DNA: TGTGCCAGCAGTTCAGGGGTCCCATATTCACCCCTCCACTTT

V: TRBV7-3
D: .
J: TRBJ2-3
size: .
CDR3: CASSSTGTSTDTQYF
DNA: TGTGCCAGCAGCTCCACCGGGACAAGCACAGATACGCAGTATTTT

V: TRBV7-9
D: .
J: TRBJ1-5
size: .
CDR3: CASSLVGGQPQHF
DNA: TGTGCCAGCAGCTTAGTCGGGGGACAGCCCCAGCATTTT

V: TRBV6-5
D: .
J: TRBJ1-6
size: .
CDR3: CASSPTPRTNSPLHF
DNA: TGTGCCAGCAGTCCCACACCTAGGACAAATTCACCCCTCCACTTT

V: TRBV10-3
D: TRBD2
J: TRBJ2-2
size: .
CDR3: CAIRGLAAGTGELFF
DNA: TGTGCCATCAGGGGACTAGCGGCAGGGACCGGGGAGCTGTTTTTT

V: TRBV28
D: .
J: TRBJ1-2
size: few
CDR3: CASSSVSYGYTF
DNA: TGTGCCAGCAGCTCGGTATCCTATGGCTACACCTTC

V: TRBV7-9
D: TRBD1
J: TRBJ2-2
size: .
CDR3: CASSLGQGNTGELFF
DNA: TGTGCCAGCAGCTTAGGACAGGGGAACACCGGGGAGCTGTTTTTT

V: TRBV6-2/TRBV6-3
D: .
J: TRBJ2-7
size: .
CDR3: CASSYTTGTEQYF
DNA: TGTGCCAGCAGTTACACGACAGGTACCGAGCAGTACTTC

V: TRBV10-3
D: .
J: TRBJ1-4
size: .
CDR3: CAISESDTGTNEKLFF
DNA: TGTGCCATCAGTGAGTCTGACACCGGAACTAATGAAAAACTGTTTTTT

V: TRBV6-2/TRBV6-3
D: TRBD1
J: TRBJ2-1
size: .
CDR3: CASSSPGTGKNEQFF
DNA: TGTGCCAGCAGTAGCCCCGGGACAGGGAAGAATGAGCAGTTCTTC

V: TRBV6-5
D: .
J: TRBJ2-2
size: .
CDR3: CASSYVTGRSGELFF
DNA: TGTGCCAGCAGTTACGTGACAGGCCGGTCCGGGGAGCTGTTTTTT

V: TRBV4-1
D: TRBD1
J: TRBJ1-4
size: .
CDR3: CASSHLLGVLGQGGEKLFF
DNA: TGCGCCAGCAGCCACTTACTGGGCGTTTTGGGACAGGGGGGTGAAAAACTGTTTTTT

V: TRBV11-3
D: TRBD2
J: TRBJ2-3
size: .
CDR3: CASSSRGSGSTDTQYF
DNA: TGTGCCAGCAGCTCGAGGGGTAGCGGGAGCACAGATACGCAGTATTTT

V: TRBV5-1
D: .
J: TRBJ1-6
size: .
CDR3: CASSLGTTGRLYSPLHF
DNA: TGCGCCAGCAGCTTGGGGACCACAGGGCGTCTCTATTCACCCCTCCACTTT